What follows are 25 T cell receptor beta chains derived from one specimen sequenced in a study of CD8 T cells in ankylosing spondylitis. TCRdb re-called the 5' RACE reads with MiXCR, one entry per CDR3 protein. Found here are a few hundred thousand distinct CDR3 sequences, approximately 24% of them singletons; the top ten hold about 0.6%. The material sequenced was blood, either unsorted or a sorted T cell fraction (not recorded which). These receptors came from a male donor with ankylosing spondylitis or in good health (not recorded which).

The chain combines TRBV15 with TRBJ2-7; TRBD1 matches at 7 bases. V lost 4 bases to trimming and J lost 2 bases; unmatched junction nucleotides: 8. CDR1 LNHNV and CDR2 YYDKDF come from the germline V gene (reference sequence). The CDR3 covers 15 residues. The CDR3 coding sequence is TGTGCCACCAGCAAGGGGGCAGGGAGCACCTACGAGCAGTACTTC. It translates to CATSKGAGSTYEQYF. The full variable domain, with the rest looked up from reference TRBV15 and TRBJ2-7, is DAMVIQNPRYQVTQFGKPVTLSCSQTLNHNVMYWYQQKSSQAPKLLFHYYDKDFNNEADTPDNFQSRRPNTSFCFLDIRSPGLGDTAMYLCATSKGAGSTYEQYFGPGTRLTVT.

This sequence joins TRBV12-3 or TRBV12-4 and TRBJ2-3; D may be TRBD1 (5 bases). Deletions cut 5 bases from V and 1 base from J, with 13 bases between. This CDR3 has 15 residues. The CDR3 region has the DNA TGTGCCAGCAGTCCCAGATTAGGGGGCACAGATACGCAGTATTTT. Encoded protein: CASSPRLGGTDTQYF.

J is TRBJ2-1 and V is TRBV10-3; D is perhaps TRBD1 (6 bases). Germline CDR1 reads ENHRY; CDR2 reads SYGVKD. This CDR3 spans 15 amino acids. V was shortened by 5 bases and J by 5 bases, with 16 bases between the two germline ends. Written as DNA, the CDR3 is TGTGCCATCAGTAAATCACAGGGAGTGGACAATGAGCAGTTCTTC. Translating it yields CAISKSQGVDNEQFF.

This clonotype was seen ten or more times. The rearrangement uses TRBV3-1 and TRBJ1-1, with 8 bases aligning to TRBD1. V lost 1 base to trimming and J lost 1 base; unmatched junction nucleotides: 8. There are 17 residues in the CDR3. Germline V gene sequence: CDR1 LGHDT, CDR2 YNNKEL (reference sequence). The CDR3 loop is CASSQVGIRGRNTEAFF. CDR3 coding DNA: TGTGCCAGCAGCCAAGTTGGGATCAGGGGGCGGAACACTGAAGCTTTCTTT.

This clonotype was picked up many times. The chain combines TRBV7-8 with TRBJ2-5; D is ambiguous. The length of the CDR3 is 13 residues. V gave up 6 bases and J gave up 2 bases, with 10 bases separating them. The germline CDR1 and CDR2 sequences are SGHVS and FQNEAQ. DNA for the CDR3: TGTGCCAGCAGACCGGGTGGGCAAGAGACCCAGTACTTC. Residues: CASRPGGQETQYF.

This clonotype was recorded at least ten times. V gene TRBV20-1 combines with J gene TRBJ1-2; the D is unclear. CDR1 DFQATT and CDR2 SNEGSKA come from the germline V gene (reference sequence). Trimming shortened V by 5 bases and J by 2 bases, and 18 bases separated the two germline ends. This CDR3 region has 15 residues. In nucleotides, the CDR3 is TGCAGTGCTGGGGAGTTGCACCAATTAAACTATGGCTACACCTTC. Protein: CSAGELHQLNYGYTF.

The V gene is TRBV18, the J gene TRBJ1-6, with D possibly matching TRBD1 (6 bases). Germline loops: CDR1 KGHSH, CDR2 LQKENI. The V and J ends lost 2 bases and 10 bases respectively, with 15 bases between them. This CDR3 comprises 15 residues. The CDR3 bases are TGTGCCAGCTCACCAGATCGGGGGCTGGGGTCACCCCTCCACTTT. Its protein is CASSPDRGLGSPLHF.

This clonotype was picked up a small number of times. The chain couples TRBV20-1 to TRBJ2-3, with D tentatively TRBD1 (5 bases). V was trimmed by 6 bases and J by 7 bases, leaving 14 bases between them. Germline V gene lookup returns CDR1 DFQATT and CDR2 SNEGSKA (reference sequence). The CDR3 has 12 amino acids. For the CDR3, the DNA is TGCAGTGCCCCGGGCGACAGTTATACGCAGTATTTT. This gives the protein CSAPGDSYTQYF.

This clonotype has at least ten counts. The chain recombines TRBV10-3 with TRBJ2-5; D not certain. This CDR3 is built from 13 residues. CDR1 is ENHRY and CDR2 is SYGVKD in the germline V gene. Between the trimmed V and J ends, which lost 3 bases and 2 bases, there was a span of 7 bases. The DNA of the CDR3 is TGTGCCATCAGTGACTACCTTCAAGAGACCCAGTACTTC. This sequence encodes CAISDYLQETQYF.

V is TRBV6-4 and J is TRBJ2-5, with D possibly being TRBD2 (7 bases). Germline CDR1 MRHNA, CDR2 SNTAGT. Trimming stripped 2 bases from V and 2 bases from J, with 12 bases between. The CDR3 runs to 15 residues. CDR3 amino acids: CASSDGRGRQETQYF. CDR3 nucleotide sequence: TGTGCCAGCAGTGACGGGCGGGGGCGGCAAGAGACCCAGTACTTC.

This clonotype was counted many times. This chain links TRBV2 with TRBJ2-7; TRBD2 matches 9 bases. The germline V gene encodes CDR1 SNHLY and CDR2 FYNNEI. The CDR3 extends over 14 amino acids. The V segment lost 6 bases and the J segment 4 bases; nucleotides outside the gene matches: 7. The CDR3 nucleotides read TGTGCCAGCAGAGGCGGGGGGGCCTCGTACGAGCAGTACTTC. Encoded protein: CASRGGGASYEQYF. The full variable domain, its missing parts supplied by reference TRBV2 and TRBJ2-7, is EPEVTQTPSHQVTQMGQEVILRCVPISNHLYFYWYRQILGQKVEFLVSFYNNEISEKSEIFDDQFSVERPDGSNFTLKIRSTKLEDSAMYFCASRGGGASYEQYFGPGTRLTVT.

This clonotype was seen many times. The chain joins TRBV5-1 to TRBJ2-4; tentative D call: TRBD2 (6 bases). CDR3 length: 16 residues. Germline loops: CDR1 SGHRS, CDR2 YFSETQ. V shed 4 bases and J shed 1 base, with 15 bases lying between them. CDR3 loop: CASSPSFRGAKNIQYF. CDR3 in DNA: TGCGCCAGCAGCCCTAGCTTTCGGGGGGCCAAAAACATTCAGTACTTC.

The rearrangement joins TRBV20-1 to TRBJ1-1; D unresolved. V gave up 6 bases and J gave up 7 bases, with 18 bases separating them. The CDR3 extends over 13 amino acids. Per the germline V gene, CDR1 is DFQATT and CDR2 is SNEGSKA (reference sequence). Written as DNA, the CDR3 is TGCAGTGCCCCTGGGAGGGCGAACCTTGAAGCTTTCTTT. Its translation is CSAPGRANLEAFF.

J is TRBJ2-7 and V is TRBV20-1; D may be TRBD1 (5 bases). Germline V gives CDR1 DFQATT, CDR2 SNEGSKA (reference sequence). V lost 6 bases to trimming and J lost 0 bases, with 15 bases between them. The length of the CDR3 is 14 residues. CDR3 in amino acids: CSASQGYRSYEQYF. CDR3 in DNA: TGCAGTGCCTCCCAGGGATACCGCTCCTACGAGCAGTACTTC.

The gene calls are TRBV10-3 and TRBJ2-5; the D gene could be TRBD1 or TRBD2 (6 bases each). Deletions cut 4 bases from V and 1 base from J, with 13 bases between. The CDR3 totals 15 residues. CDR1 and CDR2 from the germline V gene are ENHRY and SYGVKD. CDR3 residues: CAISGVGGTQETQYF. In nucleotides, the CDR3 is TGTGCCATCAGTGGGGTGGGGGGCACCCAAGAGACCCAGTACTTC.

The chain links TRBV12-3 or TRBV12-4 to TRBJ2-3; tentatively, D is TRBD1 or TRBD2 (6 bases each). The CDR3 is 15 amino acids. The germline V and J ends were trimmed by 0 bases and 4 bases, with 11 bases remaining between them. This CDR3 reads CASSLAIRGADTQYF. The CDR3 DNA reads TGTGCCAGCAGTTTAGCGATTAGGGGGGCAGATACGCAGTATTTT.

Comments on this clonotype: An end of the junction differs from the germline gene, which may be a read error. V usage is TRBV3-1 and J usage is TRBJ2-3, with 12 bases lining up with TRBD1. Per the germline V gene, CDR1 is LGHDT and CDR2 is YNNKEL (reference sequence). The CDR3 has 19 amino acids. DNA of the CDR3: TGTGCCACCAGCCAAGATTTCTTGGGGGACAGGGGGCGGACAGATACGCAGTATTTT. Protein: CATSQDFLGDRGRTDTQYF.

The V gene is TRBV5-1, the J gene TRBJ2-7; 7 bases are a match to TRBD1. This CDR3 has 15 amino acids. V was pared by 2 bases and J by 3 bases, with 8 bases of the junction left unmatched. Looked up from germline, CDR1 is SGHRS and CDR2 is YFSETQ. The chain's CDR3 is CASSFDTGTVYEQYF. CDR3 nucleotides: TGCGCCAGCAGCTTCGACACCGGGACAGTCTACGAGCAGTACTTC.

This clonotype was seen a handful of times. The J gene is TRBJ1-2, the V gene TRBV12-3 or TRBV12-4; 10 nucleotides match TRBD1. V lost 4 bases to trimming and J lost 4 bases; unmatched junction nucleotides: 9. The CDR3 totals 16 residues. CDR3 DNA sequence: TGTGCCAGCAGTTACCCTCGACAGGGGGCCGGCTATGGCTACACCTTC. This translates into CASSYPRQGAGYGYTF.

In this sample, this clonotype turned up many times. The rearrangement links TRBV7-8 to TRBJ1-6; 11 bases map to TRBD1. Germline loops: CDR1 SGHVS, CDR2 FQNEAQ. V shed 5 bases and J 9 bases; nucleotides not matched to a gene: 6. The CDR3 contains 15 residues. The CDR3 region has the DNA TGTGCCAGCAGCCAAGGGGACAGGGGGTTTTCACCCCTCCACTTT. This gives the protein CASSQGDRGFSPLHF.

This clonotype has just a few counts. The rearrangement links TRBV6-5 to TRBJ2-3; 7 positions agree with TRBD1. In germline, CDR1 is MNHEY, CDR2 SVGAGI. With V trimmed by 0 bases and J by 0 bases, 6 bases remained unmatched. The CDR3 covers 17 residues. The CDR3 nucleotides read TGTGCCAGCAGTTACTCGAGGAAGGGGGCTAGCACAGATACGCAGTATTTT. Its translation: CASSYSRKGASTDTQYF.

This clonotype was seen repeatedly, ten times or more. The genes are TRBV12-3 or TRBV12-4 and TRBJ1-6, with 9 bases aligning to TRBD1. Losses at the gene ends were 6 bases for V and 9 bases for J; bases not matched to a gene: 6. The CDR3 runs 14 residues. In DNA form, the CDR3 reads TGTGCCAGCAGCTTACAGGGGGCAGGTTCACCCCTCCACTTT. Amino acids: CASSLQGAGSPLHF.

In its sample, this clonotype was seen a few times. V is TRBV12-3 or TRBV12-4 and J is TRBJ2-7; weak D call: TRBD1 (6 bases). The CDR3 totals 14 residues. V shed 5 bases and J shed 2 bases, with 13 bases lying between them. The CDR3 nucleotides read TGTGCCAGCAGTCTGGACAGAACTACCTACGAGCAGTACTTC. Translation gives CASSLDRTTYEQYF.

This clonotype was seen a handful of times. This chain connects TRBV20-1 to TRBJ2-7; D might be TRBD1 (5 bases). The V and J ends lost 4 bases and 3 bases respectively, with 10 bases between them. This CDR3 contains 12 residues. CDR1 is DFQATT and CDR2 is SNEGSKA in the germline V gene (reference sequence). This CDR3 is CSAMGRVYEQYF. The CDR3 nucleotides read TGCAGTGCTATGGGCAGGGTCTACGAGCAGTACTTC.

The sample holds many counts of this clonotype. The chain employs TRBV6-1 and TRBJ2-1; TRBD2 matches 11 bases. The germline V gene has CDR1 MNHNS and CDR2 SASEGT. The CDR3 covers 16 residues. The ends lost 6 bases at V and 3 bases at J; junction bases unmatched: 7. The CDR3 loop is CASSRTLAGGYNEQFF. The CDR3 DNA reads TGTGCCAGCAGCCGGACCCTAGCGGGGGGCTACAATGAGCAGTTCTTC.